These T cell receptor beta chains were read from a single sample in a study of Ad26.COV2.S vaccination and SARS-CoV-2 variants. Repertoires were generated with immunoSEQ multiplex PCR, while TCRdb's copy carries only in-frame clones and drops some. The sample holds about 87,000 clones, under 90% seen once. The material was peripheral blood, obtained after recovery from COVID-19. The receptor source for this set is a human donor who had recovered from COVID-19. Each CDR3 is given with its conserved first and last residue. Each record gives: D gene, CDR3 length, V gene, J gene, clone size, CDR3 protein, CDR3 DNA. The D gene is left open where the match is weak. Some rows have no size entry. The others give once, few or many, or a class for an expanded clone.

-,11,TRBV3-1/TRBV3-2,TRBJ2-7,-,CASSQSYEQYF,TGTGCCAGCAGCCAATCCTACGAGCAGTACTTC
-,13,TRBV7-2,TRBJ2-1,-,CASSLKAYNEQFF,TGTGCCAGCAGCTTAAAAGCGTACAATGAGCAGTTCTTC
-,14,TRBV5-4,TRBJ2-2,-,CASSSQRSAGELFF,TGTGCCAGCAGCTCGCAACGGAGCGCCGGGGAGCTGTTTTTT
-,14,TRBV3-1/TRBV3-2,TRBJ2-3,-,CASTKLGGADTQYF,TGTGCCAGCACCAAACTGGGGGGAGCAGATACGCAGTATTTT
TRBD1,15,TRBV5-4,TRBJ2-5,-,CASSRKTGEAETQYF,TGTGCCAGCAGCCGTAAGACAGGGGAGGCAGAGACCCAGTACTTC
-,13,TRBV28,TRBJ2-7,-,CASRSGVSYEQYF,TGTGCCAGCAGATCCGGGGTTTCCTACGAGCAGTACTTC
TRBD1,14,TRBV29-1,TRBJ1-2,few,CSARTGGNSDGYTF,TGCAGCGCCCGGACAGGGGGCAATTCGGATGGCTACACCTTC
TRBD2,17,TRBV27,TRBJ2-3,-,CASSLGRTSGSTDTQYF,TGTGCCAGCAGTTTAGGGCGGACTAGCGGGAGCACAGATACGCAGTATTTT
TRBD1,13,TRBV24-1,TRBJ1-2,-,CATSEDRAYGYTF,TGTGCCACCAGTGAGGACAGGGCCTATGGCTACACCTTC
-,13,TRBV28,TRBJ2-7,-,CASCSGDDYEQYF,TGTGCCAGCTGCTCAGGGGATGATTACGAGCAGTACTTC
TRBD2,15,TRBV6-2/TRBV6-3,TRBJ2-7,-,CASSSREGNSYEQYF,TGTGCCAGCAGTTCACGGGAGGGGAACTCCTACGAGCAGTACTTC
-,14,TRBV3-1/TRBV3-2,TRBJ1-1,few,CASSFRAVNTEAFF,TGTGCCAGCAGTTTCAGGGCCGTGAACACTGAAGCTTTCTTT
-,14,TRBV18,TRBJ1-1,-,CASSQRSGNTEAFF,TGTGCCAGCTCACAGCGGTCCGGGAACACTGAAGCTTTCTTT
TRBD1,17,TRBV14,TRBJ2-3,-,CASSPDRGEPRTDTQYF,TGTGCCAGCAGCCCGGACAGGGGAGAACCGCGCACAGATACGCAGTATTTT
TRBD1,15,TRBV4-2,TRBJ2-7,few,CASTTNRDRVYEQYF,TGTGCCAGCACAACAAACCGGGACAGGGTTTACGAGCAGTACTTC
-,14,TRBV28,TRBJ2-4,-,CASSYGAPKNIQYF,TGTGCCAGCAGTTACGGGGCCCCTAAAAACATTCAGTACTTC
-,11,TRBV7-9,TRBJ2-1,-,CASSLKVEQFF,TGTGCCAGCAGCTTAAAGGTTGAGCAGTTCTTC
TRBD1,13,TRBV28,TRBJ1-2,-,CASSETGEGGYTF,TGTGCCAGCAGTGAGACAGGGGAAGGTGGCTACACCTTC
-,12,TRBV6-2/TRBV6-3,TRBJ2-2,-,CASSRNTGELFF,TGTGCCAGCAGTCGTAACACCGGGGAGCTGTTTTTT
TRBD2,15,TRBV2,TRBJ2-5,-,CASRISGSRQETQYF,TGTGCCAGCAGGATTAGCGGGAGTCGGCAAGAGACCCAGTACTTC
-,14,TRBV5-3,TRBJ2-5,-,CARSLVPGQETQYF,TGTGCCAGAAGCTTGGTCCCCGGCCAAGAGACCCAGTACTTC
-,13,TRBV2,TRBJ2-3,-,CASRSPLTDTQYF,TGTGCCAGCAGGTCTCCCCTCACAGATACGCAGTATTTT
-,14,TRBV28,TRBJ1-4,-,CASRGPLINEKLFF,TGTGCCAGCAGGGGGCCATTAATTAATGAAAAACTGTTTTTT
-,15,TRBV15,TRBJ2-1,-,CATSRVRAQVDEQFF,TGTGCCACCAGCAGAGTCAGGGCCCAGGTCGATGAGCAGTTCTTC
-,15,TRBV25-1,TRBJ2-7,-,CASRGGPGALYEQYF,TGTGCCAGCAGGGGGGGACCGGGGGCTCTATACGAGCAGTACTTC
-,16,TRBV24-1,TRBJ2-1,few,CATSEPTPPTLNEQFF,TGTGCCACCAGTGAGCCGACCCCACCGACCCTCAATGAGCAGTTCTTC
-,14,TRBV3-1/TRBV3-2,TRBJ1-2,few,CASSIKGRAHGYTF,TGTGCCAGCTCAATTAAGGGCAGGGCACATGGCTACACCTTC
-,10,TRBV2,TRBJ1-2,-,CATGGRDYTF,TGTGCGACCGGGGGGCGAGACTACACCTTC